The present TCR beta chain was sequenced within a study of cytomegalovirus exposure and HLA in healthy donors. Details on this clone: Its antigen is not identified.

Study results and limitations: An analysis that was carried out later associated 15,000 to 20,000 TCR beta sequences with HLA alleles at 0.05 false discovery rate.

The PCR ran on 60 Vbeta and 13 Jbeta primers. Using immunoSEQ multiplex PCR, the repertoire was profiled, and TCRdb retains in-frame clones only, with some absent. Of more than 60,000 clones listed, around 83% are singletons. Germline CDR1 MNHEY, CDR2 SVGAGI. The CDR3 loop spans 14 amino acids. Trimming left V 6 bases short and J 0 bases short, with 12 bases between. This clonotype was obtained from a man between 65 and 85 years old in good health and CMV-seropositive. Sequencing input: PBMCs. The chain carries TRBV6-5 and TRBJ2-7; possibly TRBD2 for D (5 bases). Here the CDR3 reads CASSLAGDSYEQYF. The CDR3 DNA follows: TGTGCCAGCAGCCTGGCCGGGGACTCCTACGAGCAGTACTTC.